A single sample gave rise to the 23 T cell receptor beta chains below, sequenced in a study of T-cell reconstitution after alpha-beta-depleted transplantation in children. Unique molecular identifiers featured in how the TCRbeta library was prepared. TCRdb re-derived calls from the PCR reads in MiXCR, one entry per CDR3 protein. The sample has approximately 520,000 distinct CDR3 sequences, about 31% seen once. Here the sequenced sample was PBMCs from the stem cell graft donor, taken from the stem cell graft. These receptors all come from a human donor who donated a stem cell graft to a child with aplastic anemia.

This clonotype occurred a few times. The genes are TRBV6-2 or TRBV6-3 and TRBJ2-2; D perhaps matches TRBD2 (5 bases). Germline V gene lookup returns CDR1 MNHEY and CDR2 SVGEGT. This CDR3 is built from 14 residues. V lost 6 bases, J lost 0 bases, and 8 bases lay in between. Here the CDR3 DNA reads TGTGCCAGCAGGGCCGGGACGAACACCGGGGAGCTGTTTTTT. Translation: CASRAGTNTGELFF.

In this sample, this clonotype turned up a few times. The chain is built from TRBV30 and TRBJ1-2; D is uncertain. The V and J ends lost 0 bases and 2 bases respectively, with 4 bases between them. The CDR3 consists of 12 residues. The germline CDR1 and CDR2 sequences are GTSNPN and SVGIG (reference sequence). The CDR3 here is CAWSVQNYGYTF. In DNA form, the CDR3 reads TGTGCCTGGAGTGTACAGAACTATGGCTACACCTTC.

This clonotype has just a few counts. This chain links TRBV3-1 with TRBJ2-2; D possibly matches TRBD1 or TRBD2 (5 bases each). Trimming took 1 base from V and 4 from J, leaving 7 bases between them. Germline loops: CDR1 LGHDT, CDR2 YNNKEL (reference sequence). This CDR3 is 14 amino acids long. This CDR3 is CASSQVRGTGELFF. DNA for the CDR3: TGTGCCAGCAGCCAAGTGAGGGGCACCGGGGAGCTGTTTTTT. The variable domain in full, with the rest retrieved from reference TRBV3-1 and TRBJ2-2, is DTAVSQTPKYLVTQMGNDKSIKCEQNLGHDTMYWYKQDSKKFLKIMFSYNNKELIINETVPNRFSPKSPDKAHLNLHINSLELGDSAVYFCASSQVRGTGELFFGEGSRLTVL.

This chain links TRBV29-1 with TRBJ1-2; D remains ambiguous. Germline V CDR1 and CDR2: SQVTM, ANQGSEA. This CDR3 region has 10 residues. V lost 7 bases, J lost 8 bases, and 11 bases lay in between. The CDR3 reads CSADPGGYTF. In DNA, the CDR3 is TGCAGCGCCGACCCGGGGGGCTACACCTTC.

V is TRBV25-1 and J is TRBJ2-1; D is unclear. This CDR3 contains 13 residues. In germline, CDR1 is MGHDK, CDR2 SYGVNS. The V and J ends lost 3 bases and 9 bases respectively, with 12 bases between them. In nucleotides, the CDR3 is TGTGCCAGCAGTGACAAGTACGTCGGTGAGCAGTTCTTC. Residues: CASSDKYVGEQFF.

The chain carries TRBV20-1 and TRBJ2-1; D not resolved. Germline CDR1 and CDR2: DFQATT and SNEGSKA (reference sequence). The ends were cut back, 4 bases at V and 3 bases at J, with 19 bases in the middle. The CDR3 is 16 amino acids. CDR3 nucleotide sequence: TGCAGTGCTACCCCCGGGCCGCAAACGCTCTACAATGAGCAGTTCTTC. Its protein product is CSATPGPQTLYNEQFF.

Only a few counts were recorded for this clonotype. The rearrangement uses TRBV13 and TRBJ1-1; a possible D gene is TRBD1 (5 bases). CDR3 length: 14 residues. V lost 10 bases and J 1 base, leaving 16 bases between the germline ends. Germline-derived CDR1 and CDR2 are PRHDT and FYEKMQ (reference sequence). In DNA form, the CDR3 reads TGTGCCACCCCAATTATCGGGGGGAACACTGAAGCTTTCTTT. Its translation: CATPIIGGNTEAFF.

The chain combines TRBV4-3 with TRBJ2-1, with D perhaps TRBD2 (6 bases). The V and J ends lost 4 bases and 3 bases respectively, with 19 bases between them. CDR1 is LGHNA and CDR2 is YSLEER in the germline V gene. This CDR3 contains 17 residues. The CDR3 here is CASSPKRAHLNYNEQFF. The CDR3 DNA follows: TGCGCCAGCAGCCCTAAGCGGGCACATCTGAACTACAATGAGCAGTTCTTC.

In this sample, this clonotype turned up a few times. The chain is built from TRBV5-6 and TRBJ2-5, with D possibly being TRBD1 (6 bases). The CDR3 has 14 residues. CDR1 is SGHDT, CDR2 YYEEEE, per germline. The germline V and J ends were trimmed by 3 bases and 3 bases, with 12 bases remaining between them. Written as DNA, the CDR3 is TGTGCCAGCAGCTCAGGACAGCTTAAAGAGACCCAGTACTTC. Protein: CASSSGQLKETQYF.

The V gene is TRBV5-1, the J gene TRBJ2-5; D is possibly TRBD2 (5 bases). Germline lookup yields CDR1 SGHRS and CDR2 YFSETQ. This CDR3 is built from 14 residues. Trimming shortened V by 5 bases and J by 5 bases, and 16 bases separated the two germline ends. The CDR3 is CASRKDSSLETQYF. DNA for the CDR3: TGCGCCAGCAGAAAGGACTCCAGCCTGGAGACCCAGTACTTC.

Here the CDR3 reads CASKARGEITEAFF. CDR3 DNA sequence: TGTGCCAGCAAGGCAAGGGGGGAGATCACTGAAGCTTTCTTT. The rearrangement links TRBV2 to TRBJ1-1, with a possible D match to TRBD1 (6 bases). Germline lookup yields CDR1 SNHLY and CDR2 FYNNEI. The CDR3 is made up of 14 amino acids. The V gene lost 7 bases and the J gene lost 4 bases, with 16 bases spanning the gap.

V usage is TRBV7-2 and J usage is TRBJ2-3, with D perhaps assigned TRBD1 or TRBD2 (5 bases each). Trimming took off 4 bases at V and 4 bases at J, with 15 bases between the two ends. The CDR3 has 15 residues. Germline CDR1 and CDR2: SGHTA and FQGNSA. The CDR3: CASSSGTTGADTQYF. The CDR3 DNA reads TGTGCCAGCAGCTCGGGGACCACCGGGGCAGATACGCAGTATTTT.

The V and J genes are TRBV20-1 and TRBJ2-2; no clear D gene. The CDR3 is 13 residues long. The germline gives CDR1 DFQATT, CDR2 SNEGSKA (reference sequence). Trimming pared 6 bases from V and 3 bases from J, leaving 11 bases between. This CDR3 is CSAVSEHTGELFF. In nucleotides, the CDR3 is TGCAGTGCGGTGTCAGAACACACCGGGGAGCTGTTTTTT.

The chain joins TRBV20-1 to TRBJ2-2, with D tentatively TRBD1 (6 bases). The germline V and J ends were trimmed by 3 bases and 6 bases, with 17 bases remaining between them. CDR1 is DFQATT and CDR2 is SNEGSKA in the germline V gene (reference sequence). The CDR3 has 15 amino acids. This chain's CDR3 is CSASRTGKVPGELFF. In DNA, the CDR3 is TGCAGTGCTAGCCGCACAGGGAAGGTGCCCGGGGAGCTGTTTTTT.

The chain uses TRBV9 and TRBJ2-1, with TRBD2 as a possible D gene (5 bases). The CDR3 is 15 residues long. V lost 4 bases and J 8 bases, leaving 19 bases between the germline ends. The germline V gene encodes CDR1 SGDLS and CDR2 YYNGEE. CDR3 region: CASSPGPAGQHEQFF. The CDR3 bases are TGTGCCAGCAGCCCAGGTCCTGCGGGCCAGCATGAGCAGTTCTTC.

This clonotype was recorded a few times. The V and J genes are TRBV5-1 and TRBJ2-5; 7 bases map to TRBD2. CDR3 size: 15 residues. Per the germline V gene, CDR1 is SGHRS and CDR2 is YFSETQ. V was clipped by 4 bases and J by 5 bases; unmatched bases: 11. The CDR3: CASSPSGRPRETQYF. The DNA for the CDR3 is TGCGCCAGCAGCCCATCCGGGAGGCCCCGGGAGACCCAGTACTTC.

Many counts were recorded for this clonotype. The V and J genes are TRBV20-1 and TRBJ2-7; TRBD2 agrees at 15 bases. V shed 2 bases, J shed 3 bases, and the junction held 2 bases outside the gene matches. The CDR3 totals 15 residues. CDR1 and CDR2 from the germline V gene are DFQATT and SNEGSKA (reference sequence). The CDR3 DNA sequence: TGCAGTGCTAGAAGGACTAGCGGGAGGGTCTACGAGCAGTACTTC. This codes for CSARRTSGRVYEQYF.

The chain recombines TRBV27 with TRBJ2-7; D may correspond to TRBD1 or TRBD2 (6 bases each). Between the trimmed V and J ends, which lost 0 bases and 3 bases, there was a span of 12 bases. The CDR3 is made up of 15 amino acids. CDR1 MNHEY and CDR2 SMNVEV come from the germline V gene (reference sequence). The CDR3 sequence is CASSLSGGQFYEQYF. CDR3 DNA: TGTGCCAGCAGTTTATCCGGGGGACAATTCTACGAGCAGTACTTC.

The chain joins TRBV29-1 to TRBJ2-1; 10 positions match TRBD2. The CDR3 length is 16 residues. Germline V gene lookup returns CDR1 SQVTM and CDR2 ANQGSEA. V lost 2 bases, J lost 7 bases, and 11 bases stayed unmatched. The CDR3 loop is CSVELVASGSTNEQFF. The CDR3 DNA reads as TGCAGCGTTGAACTGGTAGCTAGCGGGAGTACGAATGAGCAGTTCTTC.

V gene TRBV3-1 combines with J gene TRBJ2-2; either TRBD1 or TRBD2 may fit D (5 bases each). The CDR3 covers 15 residues. Between the trimmed V and J ends, which lost 0 bases and 9 bases, there was a span of 14 bases. Germline CDR1 is LGHDT and CDR2 is YNNKEL (reference sequence). In DNA form, the CDR3 reads TGTGCCAGCAGCCAAGATAGTTTCGGGGCTCGGGAGCTGTTTTTT. Translation: CASSQDSFGARELFF.

The chain links TRBV23-1 to TRBJ1-5; 7 nucleotides align to TRBD1. TRBV23-1 counts as an open reading frame of uncertain function. The CDR3 has 16 residues. V was clipped by 1 base and J by 7 bases; unmatched bases: 10. This CDR3 reads CASSQWRDRVVQPQHF. CDR3 in DNA: TGCGCCAGCAGTCAATGGAGAGACAGGGTAGTACAGCCCCAGCATTTT.

J is TRBJ1-5 and V is TRBV6-2 or TRBV6-3, with a weak D call TRBD1 (6 bases). Trimming left V 6 bases short and J 4 bases short, with 16 bases between. CDR3 length: 15 amino acids. Germline loops: CDR1 MNHEY, CDR2 SVGEGT. The CDR3 loop is CASSRGQSLNQPQHF. CDR3 in DNA: TGTGCCAGCAGCCGCGGACAGAGTTTAAATCAGCCCCAGCATTTT.

This clonotype was seen more than once but under ten times. CDR3 amino acids: CASSFGTSAGNNEQFF. The DNA for the CDR3 is TGCGCCAGCAGCTTTGGGACGTCAGCGGGGAACAATGAGCAGTTCTTC. The rearrangement joins TRBV5-1 to TRBJ2-1; 7 bases line up with TRBD2. CDR1 is SGHRS, CDR2 YFSETQ, per germline. The CDR3 contains 16 residues. J lost 5 bases, V lost 2 bases, and 10 bases had no gene match.